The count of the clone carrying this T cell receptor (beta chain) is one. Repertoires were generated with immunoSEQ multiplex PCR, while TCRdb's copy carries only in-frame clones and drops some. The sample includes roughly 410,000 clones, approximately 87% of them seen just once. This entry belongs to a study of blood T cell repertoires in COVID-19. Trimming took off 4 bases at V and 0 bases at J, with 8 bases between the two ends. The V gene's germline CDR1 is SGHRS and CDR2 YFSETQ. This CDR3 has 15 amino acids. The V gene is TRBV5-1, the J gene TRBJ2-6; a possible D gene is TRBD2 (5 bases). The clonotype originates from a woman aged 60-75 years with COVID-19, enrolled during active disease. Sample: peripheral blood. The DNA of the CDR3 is TGCGCCAGCAGCGCGGGCGTCTCTGGGGCCAACGTCCTGACTTTC. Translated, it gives CASSAGVSGANVLTF.